What follows are 30 T cell receptor beta chains derived from one specimen sequenced in a study of beta chain features in type 1 diabetes. Expressed TCRB transcripts were sequenced because the isolated RNA had all been reverse transcribed beforehand. Some clones are missing from TCRdb's copy, which holds only in-frame ones; the method was immunoSEQ multiplex PCR. Found here are 150,000 or so clones, about 9.2% of them singletons; the top ten hold 0.6% to 0.85%. Sequencing input: central memory CD4+ T cells from blood. Receptor source: a man between 18 and 29 years old in good health.

This clone has just a few counts. The chain has TRBV6-5 and TRBJ1-2, with D possibly being TRBD1 (6 bases). Trimming shortened V by 4 bases and J by 4 bases, and 16 bases separated the two germline ends. The length of the CDR3 is 15 residues. Germline V gene sequence: CDR1 MNHEY, CDR2 SVGAGI. In DNA form, the CDR3 reads TGTGCCAGCAGTTCTCCCTCCCGGACAGCCTATGGCTACACCTTC. Its translation is CASSSPSRTAYGYTF.

The chain recombines TRBV15 with TRBJ2-4; 16 nucleotides line up with TRBD2. Germline values: CDR1 LNHNV, CDR2 YYDKDF (reference sequence). V was clipped by 5 bases and J by 1 base; unmatched bases: 5. The CDR3 totals 18 residues. CDR3 DNA sequence: TGTGCCACCAGCCCTGGGACTAGCGGGGGGGTGGCCAAAAACATTCAGTACTTC. Translation: CATSPGTSGGVAKNIQYF.

This clone was picked up many times. The chain carries TRBV2 and TRBJ1-2; 9 positions agree with TRBD1. Germline CDR1 SNHLY, CDR2 FYNNEI. The CDR3 covers 13 residues. Trimming at V came to 7 bases and at J to 6 bases, leaving 6 bases not matched to a gene. The CDR3 reads CASIIQGANGYTF. CDR3 in DNA: TGTGCCAGCATTATACAGGGGGCGAATGGCTACACCTTC.

This chain uses TRBV25-1 with TRBJ2-4, with 7 bases lining up with TRBD1. The V gene end was trimmed by 4 bases and the J gene end by 6 bases; junction bases not matched to a gene: 12. Germline-derived CDR1 and CDR2 are MGHDK and SYGVNS. This CDR3 contains 16 residues. CDR3 sequence: CASSGYRGEVGNIQYF. The CDR3 DNA follows: TGTGCCAGCAGTGGGTACAGGGGAGAGGTGGGAAACATTCAGTACTTC.

The chain combines TRBV2 with TRBJ2-1; D might be TRBD1 (5 bases). Trimming cost V 2 bases and J 14 bases, with 10 bases left between them. The germline V gene has CDR1 SNHLY and CDR2 FYNNEI. There are 11 residues in the CDR3. The CDR3 nucleotides are TGTGCCAGCAGTGAATTCAGGGTGAAGTTCTTC. It translates to CASSEFRVKFF. The full variable domain, rest sourced from reference TRBV2 and TRBJ2-1, is EPEVTQTPSHQVTQMGQEVILRCVPISNHLYFYWYRQILGQKVEFLVSFYNNEISEKSEIFDDQFSVERPDGSNFTLKIRSTKLEDSAMYFCASSEFRVKFFGPGTRLTVL.

This clone was seen only a few times. CDR3 DNA sequence: TGTGCCAGCACACAGGGGGTGAGTTCACCCCTCCACTTT. Its translation is CASTQGVSSPLHF. The chain links TRBV9 to TRBJ1-6; 8 nucleotides align to TRBD1. Trimming at V came to 6 bases and at J to 9 bases, leaving 5 bases not matched to a gene. The CDR3 covers 13 residues. Germline CDR1 and CDR2: SGDLS and YYNGEE.

This clone occurred a few times. This chain uses TRBV29-1 with TRBJ2-6; D is possibly TRBD2 (6 bases). The CDR3 consists of 14 residues. CDR1 and CDR2 (germline): SQVTM, ANQGSEA. The V and J ends lost 2 bases and 2 bases respectively, with 7 bases between them. The DNA of the CDR3 is TGCAGCGTTGAAAGGGAGGCTGGGGCCAACGTCCTGACTTTC. Protein sequence: CSVEREAGANVLTF.

The chain couples TRBV7-2 to TRBJ2-7; TRBD1 matches 9 bases. Germline V gene data show CDR1 as SGHTA and CDR2 as FQGNSA. With V trimmed by 1 base and J by 6 bases, 13 bases remained unmatched. The length of the CDR3 is 17 residues. This CDR3 is CASSLGGFGTGQAEQYF. The CDR3 coding sequence is TGTGCCAGCAGCTTAGGTGGTTTCGGGACAGGGCAGGCCGAGCAGTACTTC.

This clone was recorded many times. The chain uses TRBV11-2 and TRBJ2-1, with 7 nucleotides matching TRBD1. The junction had 6 bases not matched to a gene; V was cut back by 5 bases and J by 5 bases. The V gene's germline CDR1 is SGHAT and CDR2 FQNNGV. The CDR3 is 14 residues long. The CDR3 region is CASSAGTANNEQFF. The CDR3 DNA sequence: TGTGCCAGCAGCGCCGGGACAGCCAACAATGAGCAGTTCTTC.

This clone was seen a handful of times. The V and J genes are TRBV9 and TRBJ2-2; 8 bases align to TRBD2. This CDR3 has 15 amino acids. Looked up from germline, CDR1 is SGDLS and CDR2 is YYNGEE. V shed 8 bases, J shed 5 bases, and the junction held 11 bases outside the gene matches. CDR3: CASSSGTSRTGELFF. The CDR3 coding sequence is TGTGCCAGTTCGTCCGGGACTAGTCGGACCGGGGAGCTGTTTTTT.

In its sample, this clone was seen a few times. The chain carries TRBV28 and TRBJ1-6; D gene unclear. The germline V gene has CDR1 MDHEN and CDR2 SYDVKM. The ends were cut back, 6 bases at V and 0 bases at J, with 9 bases in the middle. The CDR3 extends over 15 amino acids. The chain's CDR3 is CASRTTTSYNSPLHF. The CDR3 DNA is TGTGCCAGCAGAACTACCACCTCCTATAATTCACCCCTCCACTTT.

The chain employs TRBV2 and TRBJ2-2; maybe TRBD1 (6 bases). V was shortened by 5 bases and J by 1 base, with 11 bases between the two germline ends. The CDR3 runs 15 residues. Germline CDR1 SNHLY, CDR2 FYNNEI. The CDR3 reads CASSQGSGNTGELFF. CDR3 sequence (DNA): TGTGCCAGCAGTCAGGGGTCGGGGAACACCGGGGAGCTGTTTTTT.

This clone was counted between two and nine times. V gene TRBV20-1 combines with J gene TRBJ2-5; unclear D gene. In germline, CDR1 is DFQATT, CDR2 SNEGSKA (reference sequence). The CDR3 spans 11 residues. Trimming pared 5 bases from V and 1 base from J, leaving 5 bases between. The CDR3 nucleotides are TGCAGTGCTCCTCTCCAAGAGACCCAGTACTTC. Protein: CSAPLQETQYF.

This clone was counted between two and nine times. The V and J genes are TRBV7-2 and TRBJ2-3, with D maybe TRBD1 (5 bases). Germline CDR1 is SGHTA and CDR2 is FQGNSA. The CDR3 has 14 residues. Trimming left V 5 bases short and J 3 bases short, with 12 bases between. CDR3 sequence: CASSTRARTDTQYF. The CDR3 nucleotides read TGTGCCAGCAGCACCAGGGCGAGGACAGATACGCAGTATTTT.

This clone occurred a few times. This rearrangement joins TRBV6-5 to TRBJ2-5; 8 bases align to TRBD2. The CDR3 runs to 16 residues. The ends lost 1 base at V and 1 base at J; junction bases unmatched: 5. CDR1 is MNHEY, CDR2 SVGAGI, per germline. CDR3 DNA: TGTGCCAGCAGTTACTGGATAGCGGGGCCCCAAGAGACCCAGTACTTC. This translates into CASSYWIAGPQETQYF.

This clone was detected only a few times. V and J are TRBV27 and TRBJ1-2; D remains unclear. The CDR3 covers 17 residues. Trimming pared 5 bases from V and 7 bases from J, leaving 26 bases between. The V gene's germline CDR1 is MNHEY and CDR2 SMNVEV (reference sequence). The CDR3 loop reads CASSLSLLDLGLSGYTF. CDR3 nucleotides: TGTGCCAGCAGTCTTTCTTTGCTTGATCTTGGACTGTCTGGCTACACCTTC.

The J gene is TRBJ2-1, the V gene TRBV7-9, with 9 bases matching TRBD2. This CDR3 comprises 15 residues. Germline-derived CDR1 and CDR2 are SEHNR and FQNEAQ (reference sequence). With V trimmed by 8 bases and J by 7 bases, 12 bases remained unmatched. In DNA, the CDR3 is TGTGCCAGCGGATCGCGGGGGGGCTTGGATAATGAGCAGTTCTTC. Amino acid sequence: CASGSRGGLDNEQFF.

This clone has more than one count but fewer than ten. V usage is TRBV4-1 and J usage is TRBJ1-1; no firm D call. The CDR3 loop spans 17 amino acids. V gave up 1 base and J gave up 0 bases, with 15 bases separating them. In germline, CDR1 is MGHRA, CDR2 YSYEKL. The chain's CDR3 is CASSQVDLGLMNTEAFF. CDR3 DNA sequence: TGCGCCAGCAGCCAAGTAGATCTAGGACTCATGAACACTGAAGCTTTCTTT.

This rearrangement joins TRBV5-5 to TRBJ1-6; 7 bases map to TRBD1. The CDR3 is 15 amino acids. Germline CDR1 reads SGHKS; CDR2 reads YYEKEE (reference sequence). V lost 4 bases to trimming and J lost 6 bases; unmatched junction nucleotides: 7. CDR3 nucleotide sequence: TGTGCCAGCAGCCAAGGACAGGCTCCTAATTCACCCCTCCACTTT. As protein: CASSQGQAPNSPLHF.

The J gene is TRBJ2-1, the V gene TRBV14; 9 bases agree with TRBD2. Germline CDR1 SGHDN, CDR2 FVKESK. Germline trimming cut 0 bases from V and 10 bases from J; bases unmatched to any gene: 10. The CDR3 consists of 16 residues. Here the CDR3 DNA reads TGTGCCAGCAGCCAAGATCTCGGCGGGGGGGCACGCGAGCAGTTCTTC. It translates to CASSQDLGGGAREQFF.

This clone turned up a few times. The chain is built from TRBV9 and TRBJ2-3; TRBD1 agrees at 10 bases. Trimming cost V 3 bases and J 3 bases; bases outside gene matches: 7. Germline V gives CDR1 SGDLS, CDR2 YYNGEE. The CDR3 extends over 16 amino acids. CDR3 sequence reads: CASSARTGGVTDTQYF. In DNA, the CDR3 is TGTGCCAGCAGCGCACGGACAGGGGGAGTAACAGATACGCAGTATTTT.

This clone was detected a few times. This chain joins TRBV7-2 and TRBJ2-6; possible D gene TRBD1, 5 bases. Trimming shortened V by 1 base and J by 5 bases, and 18 bases separated the two germline ends. This CDR3 spans 18 amino acids. Germline V gene sequence: CDR1 SGHTA, CDR2 FQGNSA. The CDR3 nucleotides are TGTGCCAGCAGCTTAGGACGGGCAGGGATACCGAGGGCCAACGTCCTGACTTTC. Amino acids: CASSLGRAGIPRANVLTF.

This clone was recorded only once. The rearrangement joins TRBV7-8 to TRBJ1-1; D possibly corresponds to TRBD1 (5 bases). This CDR3 has 13 residues. The V end lost 5 bases, the J end lost 2 bases, and 9 bases lay between the germline ends. Germline loops: CDR1 SGHVS, CDR2 FQNEAQ. The CDR3 sequence: CASSTDRNTEAFF. For the CDR3, the DNA is TGTGCCAGCAGCACAGACAGAAACACTGAAGCTTTCTTT.

J is TRBJ2-3 and V is TRBV7-9; TRBD2 matches 7 bases. V shed 11 bases, J shed 2 bases, and the junction held 4 bases outside the gene matches. The CDR3 totals 12 residues. Germline values: CDR1 SEHNR, CDR2 FQNEAQ (reference sequence). CDR3 sequence reads: CAGRGSTDTQYF. CDR3 bases: TGTGCCGGGCGGGGGTCCACAGATACGCAGTATTTT.

V and J are TRBV27 and TRBJ2-7; the D is unclear. CDR1 and CDR2 (germline): MNHEY, SMNVEV (reference sequence). Between the trimmed V and J ends, which lost 2 bases and 0 bases, there was a span of 8 bases. This CDR3 is built from 14 residues. In nucleotides, the CDR3 is TGTGCCAGCAGTTTAAGAGGATTCTCCTACGAGCAGTACTTC. Translation gives CASSLRGFSYEQYF.

There are a few counts of this clone. The rearrangement links TRBV25-1 to TRBJ2-2; 7 bases fit TRBD1. Per germline, CDR1 MGHDK and CDR2 SYGVNS. The V segment lost 7 bases and the J segment 4 bases; nucleotides outside the gene matches: 9. The CDR3 loop spans 15 amino acids. The CDR3: CASNSQGLFTGELFF. In DNA form, the CDR3 reads TGTGCCAGCAACTCACAGGGGCTTTTCACCGGGGAGCTGTTTTTT.

V is TRBV29-1 and J is TRBJ2-3; 11 bases are a match to TRBD1. Unmatched junction bases numbered 8, after V lost 6 bases and J lost 6 bases. Germline CDR1 and CDR2: SQVTM and ANQGSEA. The CDR3 contains 14 residues. The CDR3 nucleotides are TGCAGCGTCCAGGGGGACAGGGGGGGCGATACGCAGTATTTT. Its protein is CSVQGDRGGDTQYF.

This clone was picked up a small number of times. This sequence joins TRBV6-5 and TRBJ2-5, with 7 nucleotides matching TRBD2. Matching the DNA end better, TRBJ2-7 makes the J call doubtful. CDR1 is MNHEY, CDR2 SVGAGI, per germline. The CDR3 contains 14 residues. CDR3 bases: TGTGCCAGCAACCTCCGGGCGGGGGTCCACGAGCAGTACTTC. Its translation: CASNLRAGVHEQYF.

The chain links TRBV25-1 to TRBJ1-2; a weak D match, TRBD1 (5 bases). The V end lost 4 bases, the J end lost 8 bases, and 17 bases lay between the germline ends. Germline-derived CDR1 and CDR2 are MGHDK and SYGVNS. The CDR3 runs 14 residues. The CDR3 DNA reads TGTGCCAGCAGTGCCAGTGGGGCCCCGAGAGGCTACACCTTC. Protein product: CASSASGAPRGYTF.

This clone has more than one count but fewer than ten. The genes are TRBV7-8 and TRBJ2-7; D is undetermined. There are 13 residues in the CDR3. Germline V lookup: CDR1 SGHVS, CDR2 FQNEAQ. Trimming took 1 base from V and 7 from J, leaving 11 bases between them. CDR3 sequence: CASSLGQGREQYF. The CDR3 nucleotides are TGTGCCAGCAGCTTAGGACAAGGCCGGGAGCAGTACTTC.